This T cell receptor beta chain was captured in a study of cytomegalovirus exposure and HLA in healthy donors. Background on the study: A later analysis reported the 120 or so validation repertoires used the same platform as the 550 to 700 first-cohort repertoires.

Findings and caveats of the study: Associated with cytomegalovirus, according to the listing, were 150 to 200 TCR beta chains. Reportedly, cytomegalovirus status was diagnosed with high sensitivity and specificity. The tendency of first-cohort TCR clusters to co-occur in the 120 or so validation repertoires was the finding of a later analysis.

With respect to this clone: Its antigen remains unidentified.

The CDR3 consists of 16 residues. Germline assignment: CDR1 SGHAT and CDR2 FQNNGV. V shed 4 bases and J 5 bases; nucleotides not matched to a gene: 6. The table came from immunoSEQ multiplex PCR; TCRdb's copy has only in-frame clones and leaves some out. The sample lists a few hundred thousand clones; approximately 85% were seen once. V usage is TRBV11-2 and J usage is TRBJ2-1; 12 positions agree with TRBD1. The TCR originated in a young man in good health and CMV-seronegative. Sequencing input: PBMCs. CDR3 sequence reads: CASSSPGQGADNEQFF. CDR3 bases: TGTGCCAGCAGCTCTCCGGGACAGGGGGCCGACAATGAGCAGTTCTTC.